The next 27 T cell receptor beta chains were all read from a single sample in a study of spatial heterogeneity in lung cancer. The antigens these receptors bind are not known. Described time point: sample taken at primary tumor resection. Study conclusions and caveats: Mutation counts in tumors were tracked by counts of expanded intratumoral alpha and beta TCRs.

TCRdb independently ran MiXCR on the 5' RACE reads; one entry per CDR3 protein. This table has 100,000 or so distinct CDR3 sequences, 4% to 4.5% appearing once. The specimen was lung tumor tissue, collected at surgery. The receptors stem from a male donor with early-stage non-small cell lung cancer.

This clonotype was observed many times. The V gene is TRBV2, the J gene TRBJ2-7; 7 nucleotides match TRBD1. This CDR3 comprises 13 residues. Germline V gene data show CDR1 as SNHLY and CDR2 as FYNNEI. The V and J ends lost 6 bases and 4 bases, in that order; junction bases with no gene match: 6. The DNA of the CDR3 is TGTGCCAGCAGGGACAGGATAGGGTACGAGCAGTACTTC. Residues: CASRDRIGYEQYF.

This clonotype came up many times. The J gene is TRBJ1-1, the V gene TRBV14; tentatively, D is TRBD1 (6 bases). There are 14 residues in the CDR3. CDR1 SGHDN and CDR2 FVKESK come from the germline V gene. Trimming removed 2 bases from V and 4 bases from J, with 11 bases in between. CDR3 sequence reads: CASSQMGGFTEAFF. DNA of the CDR3: TGTGCCAGCAGCCAAATGGGGGGCTTCACTGAAGCTTTCTTT.

This clonotype appeared many times. The genes are TRBV28 and TRBJ1-1; no firm D call. V lost 7 bases to trimming and J lost 1 base, with 7 bases between them. In germline, CDR1 is MDHEN, CDR2 SYDVKM. This CDR3 has 12 amino acids. CDR3 sequence: CASKLENTEAFF. The CDR3 DNA reads as TGTGCCAGCAAGCTTGAGAACACTGAAGCTTTCTTT.

Ten or more counts support this clonotype. The V call is TRBV27, the J call TRBJ1-2; D is ambiguous. Germline V gene lookup returns CDR1 MNHEY and CDR2 SMNVEV (reference sequence). Trimming removed 2 bases at V and 0 bases at J, with 4 bases between. This CDR3 region has 13 residues. Written as DNA, the CDR3 is TGTGCCAGCAGTTTAACCGCTAACTATGGCTACACCTTC. Amino acid sequence: CASSLTANYGYTF.

The CDR3 coding sequence is TGTGCCAGCAGCCAAGTACCCGGGAGCAACAATGAGCAGTTCTTC. Encoded protein: CASSQVPGSNNEQFF. The chain is built from TRBV3-1 and TRBJ2-1; a weak D match, TRBD2 (6 bases). The V and J ends lost 1 base and 5 bases respectively, with 12 bases between them. The CDR3 loop spans 15 amino acids. The germline gives CDR1 LGHDT, CDR2 YNNKEL (reference sequence).

This clonotype was found many times. The chain joins TRBV12-3 or TRBV12-4 to TRBJ1-4, with D unresolved. This CDR3 has 15 residues. Trimming pared 5 bases from V and 7 bases from J, leaving 17 bases between. The CDR3 sequence: CASSPMDGGVEKLFF. For the CDR3, the DNA is TGTGCCAGCAGTCCCATGGACGGCGGTGTTGAAAAACTGTTTTTT.

The table lists this clonotype with a few counts. V is TRBV28 and J is TRBJ1-1; the D is unclear. The CDR3 contains 15 residues. V was clipped by 3 bases and J by 0 bases, with 11 bases between them. Germline CDR1 reads MDHEN; CDR2 reads SYDVKM. The CDR3 loop is CASSFLPDLNTEAFF. The CDR3 DNA follows: TGTGCCAGCAGTTTCTTGCCAGATCTGAACACTGAAGCTTTCTTT.

This chain links TRBV7-9 with TRBJ2-1, with D maybe TRBD2 (5 bases). Trimming stripped 1 base from V and 5 bases from J, with 24 bases between. Germline V gene data show CDR1 as SEHNR and CDR2 as FQNEAQ (reference sequence). This CDR3 contains 19 residues. CDR3 in DNA: TGTGCCAGCAGCTTAGTAGACCGCGAGGGCACGGGTCCCGACAATGAGCAGTTCTTC. Translating it yields CASSLVDREGTGPDNEQFF.

This clonotype turned up a few times. The rearrangement joins TRBV28 to TRBJ2-7; D is possibly TRBD1 (6 bases). Per the germline V gene, CDR1 is MDHEN and CDR2 is SYDVKM. Trimming took off 1 base at V and 2 bases at J, with 9 bases between the two ends. The CDR3 loop spans 14 amino acids. CDR3 sequence reads: CASSLLQGPYEQYF. The CDR3, as DNA: TGTGCCAGCAGTTTATTACAGGGCCCCTACGAGCAGTACTTC.

In its sample, this clonotype was seen many times. The chain links TRBV9 to TRBJ2-6; D possibly uses TRBD1 or TRBD2 (5 bases each). V lost 0 bases to trimming and J lost 2 bases, with 6 bases between them. The germline CDR1 and CDR2 sequences are SGDLS and YYNGEE. CDR3 size: 15 residues. The CDR3 sequence: CASSVGDAGANVLTF. The CDR3 DNA reads TGTGCCAGCAGCGTAGGGGACGCTGGGGCCAACGTCCTGACTTTC.

This clonotype appeared many times. This chain connects TRBV7-9 to TRBJ2-3; D is possibly TRBD2 (5 bases). Germline V lookup: CDR1 SEHNR, CDR2 FQNEAQ (reference sequence). The V end was cut by 4 bases, the J end by 0 bases, with 17 bases between. This CDR3 has 17 residues. CDR3 coding DNA: TGTGCCAGCAGCTCCCTCGGCCGAAGGACTAGCACAGATACGCAGTATTTT. As protein: CASSSLGRRTSTDTQYF. The whole variable domain, filled in from reference TRBV7-9 and TRBJ2-3, reads DTGVSQNPRHKITKRGQNVTFRCDPISEHNRLYWYRQTLGQGPEFLTYFQNEAQLEKSRLLSDRFSAERPKGSFSTLEIQRTEQGDSAMYLCASSSLGRRTSTDTQYFGPGTRLTVL.

This clonotype has a count of ten or more. This rearrangement joins TRBV28 to TRBJ1-2, with D uncertain. Per germline, CDR1 MDHEN and CDR2 SYDVKM. This CDR3 has 14 residues. Trimming stripped 7 bases from V and 5 bases from J, with 17 bases between. CDR3 protein: CASTLGRRSYGYTF. The CDR3 nucleotides read TGTGCCAGCACCCTCGGGCGGCGGTCATATGGCTACACCTTC.

This clonotype was recorded at least ten times. This sequence joins TRBV7-7 and TRBJ2-3; D gene ambiguous. Germline CDR1 and CDR2: SSHAT and FNYEAQ (reference sequence). The CDR3 runs to 13 residues. V was clipped by 5 bases and J by 5 bases, with 11 bases between them. CDR3 bases: TGTGCCAGCAGCCCGGAGCGCGGAGATACGCAGTATTTT. Its translation: CASSPERGDTQYF.

This clonotype was counted at least ten times. The chain recombines TRBV12-3 or TRBV12-4 with TRBJ2-1; D not resolved. The CDR3 totals 12 residues. V lost 4 bases, J lost 4 bases, and 5 bases lay in between. For the CDR3, the DNA is TGTGCCAGCAGTTCATTATACAATGAGCAGTTCTTC. Protein: CASSSLYNEQFF.

In its sample, this clonotype was seen a few times. The genes are TRBV20-1 and TRBJ1-3; TRBD1 might be the D (5 bases). Germline lookup yields CDR1 DFQATT and CDR2 SNEGSKA (reference sequence). The ends were cut back, 0 bases at V and 2 bases at J, with 11 bases in the middle. This CDR3 contains 15 residues. The CDR3 protein is CSAREVNRPGNTIYF. DNA for the CDR3: TGCAGTGCTAGAGAGGTAAACAGGCCTGGAAACACCATATATTTT.

The genes are TRBV27 and TRBJ1-2, with TRBD1 identical over 11 bases. Trimming removed 4 bases from V and 8 bases from J; junction bases left unmatched: 6. CDR1 is MNHEY and CDR2 is SMNVEV in the germline V gene (reference sequence). The CDR3 length is 14 residues. CDR3 nucleotides: TGTGCCAGCAGTTCCCCGTGGACAGGGGGCGGCTACACCTTC. This translates into CASSSPWTGGGYTF.

This clonotype has ten or more counts. The chain joins TRBV9 to TRBJ1-4; no clear D. CDR3 length equals 14 residues. V dropped 2 bases and J dropped 7 bases, with 12 bases sitting between them. CDR1 is SGDLS, CDR2 YYNGEE, per germline. CDR3 amino acids: CASSVGAESEKLFF. Here the CDR3 DNA reads TGTGCCAGCAGCGTGGGCGCCGAAAGTGAAAAACTGTTTTTT.

At least ten counts were recorded for this clonotype. V gene TRBV5-1 combines with J gene TRBJ2-4; D is ambiguous. V lost 0 bases, J lost 7 bases, and 8 bases lay in between. Germline CDR1 reads SGHRS; CDR2 reads YFSETQ. The CDR3 loop spans 13 amino acids. DNA for the CDR3: TGCGCCAGCAGCTTGGATTCCGGGAACATTCAGTACTTC. This codes for CASSLDSGNIQYF. The full variable domain, in which reference TRBV5-1 and TRBJ2-4 provide the parts outside the CDR3, is KAGVTQTPRYLIKTRGQQVTLSCSPISGHRSVSWYQQTPGQGLQFLFEYFSETQRNKGNFPGRFSGRQFSNSRSEMNVSTLELGDSALYLCASSLDSGNIQYFGAGTRLSVL.

The V and J genes are TRBV11-2 and TRBJ2-5; D is ambiguous. Germline loops: CDR1 SGHAT, CDR2 FQNNGV. With 5 bases removed from V and 2 bases from J, the gap between germline ends came to 12 bases. CDR3 length: 14 residues. The CDR3 DNA sequence: TGTGCCAGCAGCCCAGAACCGGAACAAGAGACCCAGTACTTC. This codes for CASSPEPEQETQYF. Drawing the rest from reference TRBV11-2 and TRBJ2-5, the complete variable domain is EAGVAQSPRYKIIEKRQSVAFWCNPISGHATLYWYQQILGQGPKLLIQFQNNGVVDDSQLPKDRFSAERLKGVDSTLKIQPAKLEDSAVYLCASSPEPEQETQYFGPGTRLLVL.

There are a few counts of this clonotype. The rearrangement links TRBV4-1 to TRBJ1-5, with a tentative D call TRBD1 (6 bases). CDR3 length: 17 residues. Germline V gene lookup returns CDR1 MGHRA and CDR2 YSYEKL. Trimming removed 1 base at V and 2 bases at J, with 15 bases between. In DNA form, the CDR3 reads TGCGCCAGCAGCCAAGGGACAGATCTACCCCGCAATCAGCCCCAGCATTTT. Encoded protein: CASSQGTDLPRNQPQHF.

This clonotype was seen at least ten times. The genes are TRBV6-2 or TRBV6-3 and TRBJ1-5; D unclear. The CDR3 is made up of 13 amino acids. Germline CDR1 is MNHEY and CDR2 is SVGEGT. V lost 2 bases, J lost 1 base, and 3 bases lay in between. This CDR3 is CASSYNSNQPQHF. DNA for the CDR3: TGTGCCAGCAGTTACAACAGCAATCAGCCCCAGCATTTT.

This chain links TRBV7-8 with TRBJ1-4; 9 positions match TRBD1. The CDR3 covers 15 residues. Germline values: CDR1 SGHVS, CDR2 FQNEAQ. Trimming at V came to 3 bases and at J to 6 bases, leaving 5 bases not matched to a gene. The CDR3 coding sequence is TGTGCCAGCAGCTTTACCGACAGGGGGTATGAAAAACTGTTTTTT. The encoded protein is CASSFTDRGYEKLFF. Complete variable domain (other parts from reference TRBV7-8 and TRBJ1-4): GAGVSQSPRYKVAKRGQDVALRCDPISGHVSLFWYQQALGQGPEFLTYFQNEAQLDKSGLPSDRFFAERPEGSVSTLKIQRTQQEDSAVYLCASSFTDRGYEKLFFGSGTQLSVL.

This clonotype has a count of ten or more. V is TRBV5-1 and J is TRBJ2-2, with D uncertain. Germline lookup yields CDR1 SGHRS and CDR2 YFSETQ. This CDR3 comprises 12 residues. V was clipped by 6 bases and J by 2 bases, with 5 bases between them. The CDR3 spells CASIPNTGELFF. DNA for the CDR3: TGCGCCAGCATACCCAACACCGGGGAGCTGTTTTTT.

This clonotype was found many times. V and J are TRBV27 and TRBJ2-1; D not resolved. This CDR3 region has 15 residues. Trimming shortened V by 6 bases and J by 0 bases, and 12 bases separated the two germline ends. The germline CDR1 and CDR2 sequences are MNHEY and SMNVEV (reference sequence). The CDR3 DNA follows: TGTGCCAGCAGGCCCCCGCGGAGCTCCTACAATGAGCAGTTCTTC. It codes for CASRPPRSSYNEQFF.

A few counts support this clonotype. This chain joins TRBV10-3 and TRBJ1-1, with unresolved D. V was trimmed by 6 bases and J by 0 bases, leaving 8 bases between them. This CDR3 has 13 amino acids. Looked up from germline, CDR1 is ENHRY and CDR2 is SYGVKD. The CDR3, as DNA: TGTGCCATCAGCGACGCTATGAACACTGAAGCTTTCTTT. It translates to CAISDAMNTEAFF.

This clonotype showed up many times. The chain is built from TRBV20-1 and TRBJ2-3, with 10 bases matching TRBD2. The germline gives CDR1 DFQATT, CDR2 SNEGSKA (reference sequence). The J segment lost 4 bases and the V segment lost 5 bases, leaving 9 bases of the junction unmatched. The CDR3 contains 15 residues. CDR3 region: CSAAPSGRKADTQYF. For the CDR3, the DNA is TGCAGTGCTGCGCCTAGCGGGAGAAAGGCAGATACGCAGTATTTT.

This clonotype came up a few times. The gene calls are TRBV5-1 and TRBJ2-7; D may be TRBD2 (5 bases). Deletions cut 7 bases from V and 0 bases from J, with 17 bases between. Germline CDR1 reads SGHRS; CDR2 reads YFSETQ. This CDR3 comprises 15 residues. The CDR3, as DNA: TGCGCCAGCGCTCTGTTTGCGGGCCCCTCCTACGAGCAGTACTTC. It yields the protein CASALFAGPSYEQYF.